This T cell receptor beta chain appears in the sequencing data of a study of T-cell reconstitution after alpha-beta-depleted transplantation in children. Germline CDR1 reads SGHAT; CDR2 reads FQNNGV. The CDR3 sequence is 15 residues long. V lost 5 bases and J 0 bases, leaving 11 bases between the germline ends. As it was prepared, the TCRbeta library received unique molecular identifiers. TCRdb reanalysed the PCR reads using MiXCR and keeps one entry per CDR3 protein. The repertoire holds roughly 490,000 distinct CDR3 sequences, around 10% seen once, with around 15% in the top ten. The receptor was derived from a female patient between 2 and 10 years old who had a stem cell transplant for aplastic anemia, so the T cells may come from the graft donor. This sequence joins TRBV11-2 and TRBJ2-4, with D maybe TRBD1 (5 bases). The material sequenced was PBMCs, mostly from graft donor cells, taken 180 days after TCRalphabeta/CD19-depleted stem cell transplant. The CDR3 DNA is TGTGCCAGCAGCACCGACAGACTAGCCAAAAACATTCAGTACTTC. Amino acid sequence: CASSTDRLAKNIQYF.